One sample yielded the 24 T cell receptor beta chains listed below, sequenced in a study of blood T cell repertoires in COVID-19. Libraries were prepared by immunoSEQ multiplex PCR; TCRdb keeps only in-frame clonotypes and omits some of them. The sample holds about 280,000 clones, roughly 90% seen once. The specimen sequenced was peripheral blood. These receptors all come from a woman in her 30s with COVID-19, enrolled during active disease.

The genes are TRBV18 and TRBJ2-7, with D possibly matching TRBD2 (6 bases). Between the trimmed V and J ends, which lost 2 bases and 3 bases, there was a span of 11 bases. CDR3 size: 14 residues. The V gene's germline CDR1 is KGHSH and CDR2 LQKENI. The CDR3 spells CASSPRSGVYEQYF. The CDR3 nucleotides are TGTGCCAGCTCACCAAGGTCGGGGGTCTACGAGCAGTACTTC.

The chain employs TRBV18 and TRBJ2-1; 7 bases line up with TRBD2. This CDR3 comprises 14 residues. V lost 3 bases, J lost 9 bases, and 8 bases stayed unmatched. The germline V gene encodes CDR1 KGHSH and CDR2 LQKENI. The CDR3 protein is CASSPPSGEGEQFF. The CDR3 DNA reads TGTGCCAGCTCACCCCCTAGTGGGGAGGGTGAGCAGTTCTTC.

The genes are TRBV6-5 and TRBJ2-2; TRBD2 is a possible D gene (6 bases). This CDR3 has 14 residues. Looked up from germline, CDR1 is MNHEY and CDR2 is SVGAGI. V was clipped by 2 bases and J by 7 bases, with 11 bases between them. The CDR3 region is CASSYRWRDGELFF. In DNA, the CDR3 is TGTGCCAGCAGTTACCGATGGAGGGACGGGGAGCTGTTTTTT.

This CDR3 is CASSRRMERAWVATNEKLFF. The CDR3 nucleotides are TGCGCCAGCAGCCGCCGAATGGAGAGGGCGTGGGTTGCAACTAATGAAAAACTGTTTTTT. The V call is TRBV4-1, the J call TRBJ1-4; D call uncertain. This CDR3 spans 20 amino acids. V lost 4 bases to trimming and J lost 0 bases, with 24 bases between them. The germline CDR1 and CDR2 sequences are MGHRA and YSYEKL.

This clone was seen a few times. This chain connects TRBV5-6 to TRBJ1-4; 9 nucleotides match TRBD1. Germline trimming cut 0 bases from V and 5 bases from J; bases unmatched to any gene: 2. The V gene's germline CDR1 is SGHDT and CDR2 YYEEEE. There are 15 residues in the CDR3. CDR3 bases: TGTGCCAGCAGCTTGGGTGGGACAGGGAATGAAAAACTGTTTTTT. Its translation is CASSLGGTGNEKLFF. Combining the CDR3 with reference TRBV5-6 and TRBJ1-4 gives the whole variable domain DAGVTQSPTHLIKTRGQQVTLRCSPKSGHDTVSWYQQALGQGPQFIFQYYEEEERQRGNFPDRFSGHQFPNYSSELNVNALLLGDSALYLCASSLGGTGNEKLFFGSGTQLSVL.

This chain uses TRBV12-3 or TRBV12-4 with TRBJ2-1; 13 bases agree with TRBD2. J gave up 15 bases and V 7 bases, and 9 bases lay outside the gene matches. The CDR3 length is 13 residues. The CDR3 nucleotides are TGTGCCAGCACCCAAGGACTAGCGGGAGTACGGTTCTTC. Its protein is CASTQGLAGVRFF.

The chain combines TRBV10-2 with TRBJ1-6, with 10 positions matching TRBD1. V lost 9 bases, J lost 3 bases, and 5 bases stayed unmatched. Per the germline V gene, CDR1 is WSHSY and CDR2 is SAAADI. This CDR3 is 15 amino acids long. The CDR3 region has the DNA TGCGCCAGTCCCGGGACAGGGGTCTATAATTCACCCCTCCACTTT. This codes for CASPGTGVYNSPLHF.

The CDR3 region is CASSVGRTEAFF. The CDR3 coding sequence is TGTGCCAGCAGTGTCGGTCGGACTGAAGCTTTCTTT. The gene calls are TRBV12-3 or TRBV12-4 and TRBJ1-1; D gene unclear. Trimming took 5 bases from V and 5 from J, leaving 9 bases between them. The length of the CDR3 is 12 residues.

CDR3 protein: CASSRRAGAYEQYF. CDR3 coding DNA: TGTGCCAGCAGCCGCCGAGCGGGGGCCTACGAGCAGTACTTC. V is TRBV3-1 (or the pseudogene TRBV3-2) and J is TRBJ2-7; 8 bases line up with TRBD2. Germline CDR1 and CDR2: LGHDT and YNNKEL (reference sequence). The CDR3 extends over 14 amino acids. The junction had 4 bases not matched to a gene; V was cut back by 4 bases and J by 2 bases.

The V gene is TRBV5-1, the J gene TRBJ2-2, with TRBD2 identical over 9 bases. Per the germline V gene, CDR1 is SGHRS and CDR2 is YFSETQ. The CDR3 sequence is 18 residues long. The ends lost 0 bases at V and 3 bases at J; junction bases unmatched: 9. CDR3 amino acids: CASSLAGSGSGYTGELFF. CDR3 coding DNA: TGCGCCAGCAGCTTGGCTGGTAGCGGGAGCGGTTACACCGGGGAGCTGTTTTTT.

The rearrangement joins TRBV7-3 to TRBJ2-3, with a weak D call TRBD1 (6 bases). Trimming left V 3 bases short and J 4 bases short, with 8 bases between. CDR3 length: 13 amino acids. The germline CDR1 and CDR2 sequences are SGHTA and FQGTGA. CDR3 nucleotides: TGTGCCAGCAGCTTGTACAGGGCAGATACGCAGTATTTT. Amino acid sequence: CASSLYRADTQYF.

This rearrangement joins TRBV28 to TRBJ1-2, with 7 bases identical to TRBD1. Germline trimming cut 3 bases from V and 1 base from J; bases unmatched to any gene: 2. Germline assignment: CDR1 MDHEN and CDR2 SYDVKM. The CDR3 extends over 14 amino acids. CDR3: CASSFWDSNYGYTF. CDR3 coding DNA: TGTGCCAGCAGTTTCTGGGACAGTAACTATGGCTACACCTTC.

J is TRBJ1-2 and V is TRBV5-6, with TRBD1 matching over 11 bases. The J segment lost 8 bases and the V segment lost 4 bases, leaving 7 bases of the junction unmatched. The CDR3 totals 14 residues. CDR1 and CDR2 (germline): SGHDT, YYEEEE. The CDR3 here is CASSPRTGGLGYTF. CDR3 nucleotide sequence: TGTGCCAGCAGCCCCAGGACAGGGGGCTTAGGCTACACCTTC.

This chain uses TRBV27 with TRBJ1-4; 12 bases fit TRBD1. CDR1 is MNHEY, CDR2 SMNVEV, per germline (reference sequence). With 5 bases clipped from V and 7 bases from J, the junction kept 5 bases outside the gene matches. The CDR3 has 15 residues. The CDR3 region is CASSRDRGPVEKLFF. DNA for the CDR3: TGTGCCAGCAGTCGGGACAGGGGGCCGGTTGAAAAACTGTTTTTT.

J is TRBJ1-2 and V is TRBV5-1, with 7 bases matching TRBD1. Looked up from germline, CDR1 is SGHRS and CDR2 is YFSETQ. V shed 2 bases and J 7 bases; nucleotides not matched to a gene: 11. There are 15 residues in the CDR3. CDR3 amino acids: CASSFGDTGDRGYTF. CDR3 sequence (DNA): TGCGCCAGCAGCTTTGGGGATACAGGGGATCGTGGCTACACCTTC.

The J gene is TRBJ2-3, the V gene TRBV2, with 12 bases fitting TRBD2. CDR1 is SNHLY, CDR2 FYNNEI, per germline. The junction had 11 bases not matched to a gene; V was cut back by 6 bases and J by 1 base. This CDR3 has 18 amino acids. CDR3 sequence (DNA): TGTGCCAGCAGGAGGAGACTAGCGGGAGCGAGAGGCACAGATACGCAGTATTTT. It is translated as CASRRRLAGARGTDTQYF.

This sequence joins TRBV9 and TRBJ1-2; possibly TRBD1 for D (5 bases). V dropped 0 bases and J dropped 7 bases, with 13 bases sitting between them. The germline gives CDR1 SGDLS, CDR2 YYNGEE. CDR3 length: 14 residues. The CDR3 reads CASSVAARAGGYTF. DNA for the CDR3: TGTGCCAGCAGCGTAGCGGCCAGGGCCGGTGGCTACACCTTC.

The chain couples TRBV28 to TRBJ2-3; 10 nucleotides line up with TRBD2. The V gene's germline CDR1 is MDHEN and CDR2 SYDVKM. Unmatched junction bases numbered 6, after V lost 4 bases and J lost 5 bases. This CDR3 contains 15 residues. The CDR3 region is CASSSSGSREDTQYF. The DNA of the CDR3 is TGTGCCAGCAGTTCTAGCGGGAGTCGGGAAGATACGCAGTATTTT.

V usage is TRBV27 and J usage is TRBJ2-7; tentatively, D is TRBD2 (5 bases). V lost 5 bases to trimming and J lost 4 bases, with 18 bases between them. The CDR3 extends over 15 amino acids. Per the germline V gene, CDR1 is MNHEY and CDR2 is SMNVEV (reference sequence). CDR3 region: CASSTGLDGMYEQYF. CDR3 nucleotides: TGTGCCAGCAGTACCGGACTGGACGGGATGTACGAGCAGTACTTC.

The chain joins TRBV10-1 to TRBJ2-1; D is unclear. This CDR3 is built from 14 residues. V lost 3 bases to trimming and J lost 2 bases, with 8 bases between them. Germline CDR1 and CDR2: WNHNN and SYGVQD (reference sequence). CDR3: CASSDGQPYNEQFF. The CDR3 DNA follows: TGCGCCAGCAGTGATGGGCAGCCCTACAATGAGCAGTTCTTC.

J is TRBJ2-1 and V is TRBV20-1, with 7 positions matching TRBD2. CDR1 is DFQATT and CDR2 is SNEGSKA in the germline V gene (reference sequence). The CDR3 totals 14 residues. J gave up 8 bases and V 3 bases, and 10 bases lay outside the gene matches. CDR3: CSASDSAGADEQFF. The DNA for the CDR3 is TGCAGTGCTAGTGATTCTGCGGGAGCTGATGAGCAGTTCTTC.

This sequence joins TRBV7-2 and TRBJ2-7; D ambiguous. The V end lost 6 bases, the J end lost 3 bases, and 9 bases lay between the germline ends. Germline assignment: CDR1 SGHTA and CDR2 FQGNSA. The CDR3 is made up of 12 amino acids. CDR3 amino acids: CASRFSGYEQYF. As DNA, the CDR3 is TGTGCCAGCAGGTTTTCAGGCTACGAGCAGTACTTC.

In this sample, this clone turned up once. The rearrangement uses TRBV4-3 and TRBJ1-5; TRBD1 might be the D (6 bases). In germline, CDR1 is LGHNA, CDR2 YSLEER. V lost 1 base and J lost 7, with 11 bases in between. This CDR3 is 14 amino acids long. The CDR3 DNA reads as TGCGCCAGCAGCCAAGTAGTGGGGGCACAGCCCCAGCATTTT. Amino acid sequence: CASSQVVGAQPQHF.

This chain connects TRBV10-3 to TRBJ2-7; TRBD2 aligns across 10 bases. Germline V lookup: CDR1 ENHRY, CDR2 SYGVKD. The CDR3 runs 18 residues. With 4 bases clipped from V and 0 bases from J, the junction kept 12 bases outside the gene matches. The CDR3 DNA is TGTGCCATCAGTGTTAGGGTAGCGGGAGGACTAAGCTCCTACGAGCAGTACTTC. This encodes CAISVRVAGGLSSYEQYF.